This entry concerns a single T cell receptor (beta chain). The target antigen is unknown. This entry comes from a study of immune evolution from preneoplasia to lung adenocarcinoma. V was cut by 7 bases and J by 6 bases, with 19 bases left in between. Germline V gene sequence: CDR1 MNHNY, CDR2 SVGAGI (reference sequence). This CDR3 comprises 15 residues. General study results and limits: Later-stage lesions seemingly showed higher T cell density and diversity than normal lung. Compared with EGFR-mutant or double wild-type lesions, KRAS-mutant nodules were more clonal.

Some clones are missing from TCRdb's copy, which holds only in-frame ones; the method was immunoSEQ multiplex PCR. Of about 3,600 clones in the sample, approximately 80% were seen once. The receptor was derived from a person aged 55-80 years with lung adenocarcinoma. Sequences were obtained from FFPE lung adenocarcinoma in situ tissue. The V gene is TRBV6-6, the J gene TRBJ2-1, with D perhaps TRBD2 (6 bases). This CDR3 is CASIKEAGTPNEQFF. The CDR3 DNA reads as TGTGCCAGCATCAAGGAGGCGGGGACCCCCAATGAGCAGTTCTTC.